Listed here are 5 T cell receptor beta chains from one sample, sequenced in a study of blood T cell repertoires in COVID-19. The method was immunoSEQ multiplex PCR; TCRdb's version includes in-frame clones alone and lacks a portion of them. Of fewer than 100,000 clones in the sample, approximately 90% are singletons; the top ten hold approximately 4.5%. The material sequenced was peripheral blood. These receptors came from a man between 65 and 80 years old with acute or convalescent COVID-19.

The DNA for the CDR3 is TGTGCCAGCAGATTTGATCTAGCGGGCGAGGAGACCCAGTACTTC. Residues: CASRFDLAGEETQYF. The chain links TRBV5-6 to TRBJ2-5; 8 bases fit TRBD2. Germline CDR1 is SGHDT and CDR2 is YYEEEE. The CDR3 is made up of 15 amino acids. V lost 5 bases, J lost 5 bases, and 11 bases stayed unmatched.

The chain recombines TRBV28 with TRBJ2-2, with D possibly matching TRBD2 (6 bases). Germline V gene sequence: CDR1 MDHEN, CDR2 SYDVKM. CDR3 length: 15 residues. Trimming took 2 bases from V and 4 from J, leaving 11 bases between them. The CDR3 loop is CASSLPLARTGELFF. CDR3 in DNA: TGTGCCAGCAGTTTACCGCTAGCGCGCACCGGGGAGCTGTTTTTT. Using reference TRBV28 and TRBJ2-2 for the parts outside the CDR3, the full variable domain is DVKVTQSSRYLVKRTGEKVFLECVQDMDHENMFWYRQDPGLGLRLIYFSYDVKMKEKGDIPEGYSVSREKKERFSLILESASTNQTSMYLCASSLPLARTGELFFGEGSRLTVL.

The chain is built from TRBV19 and TRBJ1-1; TRBD1 matches at 7 bases. The CDR3 covers 15 residues. V lost 5 bases, J lost 4 bases, and 10 bases stayed unmatched. Per the germline V gene, CDR1 is LNHDA and CDR2 is SQIVND (reference sequence). The CDR3 sequence is CASSDLRQGGTEAFF. DNA for the CDR3: TGTGCCAGTAGTGACCTTAGACAGGGAGGCACTGAAGCTTTCTTT.

The CDR3 nucleotides are TGTGCCAGCAGTTTGGTGGGGGCGAGCACAGATACGCAGTATTTT. Translation gives CASSLVGASTDTQYF. The chain employs TRBV27 and TRBJ2-3, with D perhaps TRBD1 (6 bases). The V end lost 3 bases, the J end lost 0 bases, and 10 bases lay between the germline ends. This CDR3 is 15 amino acids long. Germline lookup yields CDR1 MNHEY and CDR2 SMNVEV (reference sequence).

The chain recombines TRBV7-6 with TRBJ2-3; no clear D. This CDR3 contains 15 residues. Looked up from germline, CDR1 is SGHVS and CDR2 is FNYEAQ. Trimming shortened V by 1 base and J by 3 bases, and 11 bases separated the two germline ends. CDR3 coding DNA: TGTGCCAGCAGCTTAGGAGGTCCCAGAACAGATACGCAGTATTTT. Its translation: CASSLGGPRTDTQYF.